This is a list of T cell receptor beta chains from one sample in a study of CD8 T cell repertoires and HIV-1 epitope variants. Sequencing used immunoSEQ multiplex PCR; TCRdb keeps in-frame clones, though not all of them. The sample lists 2,500 to 3,000 clones, 55% to 70% occurring once. These TCRs are of unknown antigen specificity. The specimen sequenced was cultured CD8+ T cells derived from PBMCs. The receptors stem from a male donor with HIV. The CDR3 runs from the conserved cysteine through the conserved F or W. The D gene is left open where the match is weak. Only some rows state a clone size, as once, few, many or a class for expanded clones.

size,D,J,V,CDR3,DNA
.,TRBD1,TRBJ2-7,TRBV5-6,CASSLGTGTYEQYF,TGTGCCAGCAGCCTAGGGACAGGGACCTACGAGCAGTACTTC
.,.,TRBJ2-7,TRBV27,CASSLGYEQYF,TGTGCCAGCAGTTTGGGGTACGAGCAGTACTTC
.,.,TRBJ1-4,TRBV7-9,CASSLAPENEKLFF,TGTGCCAGCAGCTTAGCGCCAGAAAATGAAAAACTGTTTTTT
.,.,TRBJ2-7,TRBV27,CASRERGPYEQYF,TGTGCCAGCAGGGAGAGGGGTCCTTACGAGCAGTACTTC
few,.,TRBJ2-5,TRBV7-2,CASSVTGGEETQYF,TGTGCCAGCAGCGTAACAGGGGGGGAAGAGACCCAGTACTTC
.,.,TRBJ2-7,TRBV6-1,CASSDRPEQYF,TGTGCCAGCAGTGACAGACCCGAGCAGTACTTC
few,TRBD1,TRBJ1-4,TRBV28,CASRNSGGLSEKLFF,TGTGCCAGCAGAAATTCAGGGGGCTTAAGTGAAAAACTGTTTTTT
.,.,TRBJ1-1,TRBV5-1,CASSLIRDAEAFF,TGCGCCAGCAGCTTGATAAGGGACGCTGAAGCTTTCTTT
.,.,TRBJ2-1,TRBV10-1,CASSDGGSYNEQFF,TGCGCCAGCAGTGACGGAGGCTCCTACAATGAGCAGTTCTTC
once,TRBD1,TRBJ1-1,TRBV4-2,CASSQDPTGGMNTEAFF,TGTGCCAGCAGCCAAGATCCGACAGGGGGGATGAACACTGAAGCTTTCTTT
few,.,TRBJ1-4,TRBV15,CATSRDRGGEKLFF,TGTGCCACCAGCAGAGACAGGGGTGGGGAAAAACTGTTTTTT
once,TRBD2,TRBJ2-5,TRBV2,CASTKGTTKETQYF,TGTGCCAGCACCAAAGGGACTACAAAAGAGACCCAGTACTTC
.,.,TRBJ2-1,TRBV5-6,CASSLGQFPPEQFF,TGTGCCAGCAGCTTGGGACAGTTTCCCCCTGAGCAGTTCTTC
.,TRBD1,TRBJ2-5,TRBV7-8,CASAKETGGRQTQYF,TGTGCCAGCGCTAAGGAAACAGGGGGCCGACAGACCCAGTACTTC
.,TRBD1,TRBJ2-7,TRBV25-1,CASSPTVGLGQPYEQYF,TGTGCCAGCAGTCCGACCGTAGGATTGGGACAGCCCTACGAGCAGTACTTC
.,.,TRBJ1-2,TRBV7-8,CASSDNRISNYGYTF,TGTGCCAGCAGCGATAACAGGATTTCTAACTATGGCTACACCTTC
.,.,TRBJ1-1,TRBV7-9,CASSSGPTGHPEAFF,TGTGCCAGCAGCTCCGGACCTACTGGCCATCCTGAAGCTTTCTTT
once,TRBD2,TRBJ2-1,TRBV27,CASSGGLAGEGEQFF,TGTGCCAGCAGTGGGGGACTAGCGGGAGAGGGTGAGCAGTTCTTC
.,TRBD1,TRBJ2-5,TRBV28,CASSPQGQGAVETQYF,TGTGCCAGCAGTCCCCAGGGGCAGGGGGCGGTGGAGACCCAGTACTTC
.,TRBD2,TRBJ2-1,TRBV14,CASSGSSYNEQFF,TGTGCCAGTAGCGGGAGCTCCTACAATGAGCAGTTCTTC
few,.,TRBJ1-2,TRBV7-3,CASSLSENSYGYTF,TGTGCCAGCAGCTTAAGCGAAAACAGCTATGGCTACACCTTC
few,TRBD2,TRBJ2-7,TRBV5-1,CASSLGLAGGGEYEQYF,TGCGCCAGCAGCCTGGGACTAGCGGGAGGGGGTGAGTACGAGCAGTACTTC
.,.,TRBJ1-3,TRBV7-2,CASSLVLGEYGPRNTIYF,TGTGCCAGCAGCTTAGTACTCGGAGAGTATGGGCCGAGAAACACCATATATTTT
.,TRBD2,TRBJ2-3,TRBV29-1,CSVAAGLGDTDTQYF,TGCAGCGTTGCGGCGGGACTAGGAGACACAGATACGCAGTATTTT
.,TRBD2,TRBJ2-7,TRBV4-3,CASSQAAGVYEQYF,TGCGCCAGCAGCCAAGCAGCGGGGGTCTACGAGCAGTACTTC
.,.,TRBJ2-3,TRBV10-3,CAISETVSTDTQYF,TGTGCCATCAGTGAGACTGTTAGCACAGATACGCAGTATTTT
.,.,TRBJ2-5,TRBV28,CASSFGAGKQETQYF,TGTGCCAGCAGTTTCGGGGCGGGAAAACAAGAGACCCAGTACTTC
.,TRBD2,TRBJ2-1,TRBV6-4,CASSETSGDQDEQFF,TGTGCCAGCAGTGAAACTAGCGGGGACCAGGATGAGCAGTTCTTC
few,TRBD1,TRBJ1-2,TRBV27,CASSFGVRGFGYTF,TGTGCCAGCAGTTTTGGGGTCAGGGGGTTCGGCTACACCTTC
once,.,TRBJ2-6,TRBV11-2,CASSIGSSGANVLTF,TGTGCCAGCAGTATAGGAAGCTCTGGGGCCAACGTCCTGACTTTC
.,TRBD1,TRBJ2-7,TRBV19,CASSIAQGLVYEQYF,TGTGCCAGTAGTATAGCACAGGGGTTGGTTTACGAGCAGTACTTC
few,.,TRBJ2-7,TRBV5-6,CASSLGARPEQYF,TGTGCCAGCAGCTTGGGGGCCCGCCCTGAGCAGTACTTC
.,TRBD1,TRBJ2-5,TRBV30,CAWQDRGGETQYF,TGTGCCTGGCAGGACAGGGGCGGGGAGACCCAGTACTTC
once,.,TRBJ2-5,TRBV19,CASSIVGVETQYF,TGTGCCAGTAGTATAGTAGGGGTAGAGACCCAGTACTTC
.,.,TRBJ2-7,TRBV5-1,CASSLMGSGEQYF,TGCGCCAGCAGCTTGATGGGGTCGGGCGAGCAGTACTTC
.,.,TRBJ2-1,TRBV27,CASSPLSYNEQFF,TGTGCCAGCAGTCCCCTAAGTTACAATGAGCAGTTCTTC
few,.,TRBJ1-1,TRBV11-2,CASSPQPGGAAYGTEAFF,TGTGCCAGCAGCCCACAACCGGGGGGCGCGGCATATGGCACTGAAGCTTTCTTT
.,TRBD1,TRBJ2-2,TRBV4-3,CASSQSGTGGHTGELFF,TGCGCCAGCAGCCAATCTGGGACAGGGGGACACACCGGGGAGCTGTTTTTT
.,TRBD1,TRBJ2-7,TRBV19,CASSILDRVGYEQYF,TGTGCCAGTAGTATCCTCGACAGGGTTGGGTACGAGCAGTACTTC
few,TRBD1,TRBJ1-1,TRBV11-2,CASSPRQGTTEAFF,TGTGCCAGCAGCCCGCGACAGGGGACCACTGAAGCTTTCTTT
.,TRBD1,TRBJ2-5,TRBV4-1,CASSIFPTGPETQYF,TGCGCCAGCAGTATCTTCCCGACAGGGCCAGAGACCCAGTACTTC
.,.,TRBJ2-1,TRBV4-2,CASSQVSGTYNEQFF,TGTGCCAGCAGCCAAGTTAGCGGCACCTACAATGAGCAGTTCTTC
.,TRBD2,TRBJ2-1,TRBV7-6,CASSSPREDYNEQFF,TGTGCCAGCAGCTCCCCCCGGGAGGACTACAATGAGCAGTTCTTC
few,TRBD2,TRBJ2-7,TRBV4-1,CASSQGGLAGNEQYF,TGCGCCAGCAGCCAAGGCGGACTAGCGGGGAACGAGCAGTACTTC
.,TRBD1,TRBJ1-2,TRBV28,CASSLSQGEGNYGYTF,TGTGCCAGCAGCCTATCGCAGGGGGAGGGAAACTATGGCTACACCTTC
.,TRBD2,TRBJ2-7,TRBV7-9,CASSLSSGGVGSYEQYF,TGTGCCAGCAGCCTGAGTAGCGGGGGTGTCGGCTCCTACGAGCAGTACTTC
once,TRBD1,TRBJ1-3,TRBV28,CASSPWTGPITGNTIYF,TGTGCCAGCAGTCCCTGGACAGGACCTATTACTGGAAACACCATATATTTT
.,TRBD2,TRBJ2-2,TRBV2,CAITTLGLAELPGTGELFF,TGTGCCATCACAACCCTGGGACTAGCGGAACTCCCCGGCACCGGGGAGCTGTTTTTT
.,.,TRBJ2-7,TRBV7-2,CASSPRAGRYEQYF,TGTGCCAGCAGCCCTAGGGCAGGGAGATACGAGCAGTACTTC
.,TRBD1,TRBJ2-7,TRBV6-5,CASSLTGSFTYEQYF,TGTGCCAGCAGCCTGACAGGGTCATTTACCTACGAGCAGTACTTC
.,.,TRBJ1-1,TRBV28,CASSWRGSQNTEAFF,TGTGCCAGCAGTTGGAGGGGCTCACAGAACACTGAAGCTTTCTTT
.,.,TRBJ2-3,TRBV27,CASSSGDGTDTQYF,TGTGCCAGCAGCTCGGGGGATGGGACAGATACGCAGTATTTT
.,TRBD2,TRBJ2-1,TRBV14,CASSQTVSAGALDEQFF,TGTGCCAGCAGCCAAACGGTTTCAGCGGGAGCATTGGATGAGCAGTTCTTC